This T cell receptor (beta chain) comes out of a study of CD8 T cells in Susac syndrome. The patients who served as multiple sclerosis controls were treatment-naive and had stable or active relapsing-remitting disease that fulfilled the revised McDonald criteria. It was with random hexamers that about 0.45 to 1 ug RNA was reverse transcribed. An immunoSEQ multiplex PCR amplified TCR beta CDR3 over 54 Vbeta and 13 Jbeta. TCRdb recomputed calls from the immunoSEQ multiplex PCR reads with MiXCR, one row per CDR3 protein. Of around 270,000 distinct CDR3 sequences detected, about 82% appear once; the ten largest clones hold roughly 0.21%. The CDR3 consists of 14 residues. CDR1 and CDR2 (germline): MNHEY, SMNVEV (reference sequence). V was trimmed by 2 bases and J by 7 bases, leaving 11 bases between them.

The rearrangement joins TRBV27 to TRBJ2-2; TRBD1 or TRBD2 may be the D gene (5 bases each). Specimen: CD8+ T cells from PBMCs. The clonotype was recovered from a human donor with multiple sclerosis. The CDR3 region is CASSLNTGGGELFF. DNA for the CDR3: TGTGCCAGCAGTTTAAACACAGGAGGCGGGGAGCTGTTTTTT.